This T cell receptor (beta chain) was obtained from a study of blood T cell repertoires in COVID-19. As for the study in general: PBMCs, B-cell-depleted T cells, or T cells provided the cDNA or gDNA that made up the material.

The CDR3 length is 15 residues. Germline V gives CDR1 SQVTM, CDR2 ANQGSEA. Trimming took 3 bases from V and 3 from J; bases not matched to a gene: 5. Data came from immunoSEQ multiplex PCR; TCRdb stores just in-frame clones and leaves some out. The data show about 220,000 clones, roughly 87% seen once. This TCR was recovered from a man aged 35 to 55 with active or convalescent COVID-19. The chain links TRBV29-1 to TRBJ2-1, with 10 bases lining up with TRBD2. Sequenced: peripheral blood. The DNA for the CDR3 is TGCAGCGTTGAGAGTAGCGGGGGGCTCTACAATGAGCAGTTCTTC. Its protein is CSVESSGGLYNEQFF.